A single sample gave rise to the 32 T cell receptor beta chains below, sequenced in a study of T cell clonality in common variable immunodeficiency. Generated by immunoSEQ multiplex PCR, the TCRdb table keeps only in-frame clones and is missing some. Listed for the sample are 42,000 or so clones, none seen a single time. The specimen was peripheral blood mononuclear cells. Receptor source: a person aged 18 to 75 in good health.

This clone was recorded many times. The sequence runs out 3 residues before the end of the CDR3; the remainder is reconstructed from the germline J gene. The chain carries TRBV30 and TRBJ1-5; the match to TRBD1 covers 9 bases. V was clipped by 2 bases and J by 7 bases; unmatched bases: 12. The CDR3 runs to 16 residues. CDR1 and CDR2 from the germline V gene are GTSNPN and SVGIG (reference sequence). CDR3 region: CAWSPPAGQGRQPQHF. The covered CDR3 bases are TGTGCCTGGAGTCCCCCCGCGGGACAGGGAAGGCAGCCC.

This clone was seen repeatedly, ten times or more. The CDR3 region is CSVPQGAEAEAFF. CDR3 DNA, as far as it was read: TGCAGCGTCCCACAGGGGGCCGAAGCTGAA. This rearrangement joins TRBV29-1 to TRBJ1-1, with 9 bases aligning to TRBD1. The missing CDR3 end, 3 residues past where the read stops, is filled in from the germline J gene. Germline V gene sequence: CDR1 SQVTM, CDR2 ANQGSEA. Trimming took 6 bases from V and 6 from J; bases not matched to a gene: 8. The CDR3 loop spans 13 amino acids.

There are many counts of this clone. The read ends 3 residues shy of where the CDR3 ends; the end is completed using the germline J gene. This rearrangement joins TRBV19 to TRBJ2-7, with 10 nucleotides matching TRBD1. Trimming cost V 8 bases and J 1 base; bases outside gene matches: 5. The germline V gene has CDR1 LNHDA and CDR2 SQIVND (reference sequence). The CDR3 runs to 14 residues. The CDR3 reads CASGRTGGSYEQYF. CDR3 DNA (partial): TGTGCCAGTGGACGGACAGGGGGTTCCTACGAG. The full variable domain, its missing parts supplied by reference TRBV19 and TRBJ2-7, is DGGITQSPKYLFRKEGQNVTLSCEQNLNHDAMYWYRQDPGQGLRLIYYSQIVNDFQKGDIAEGYSVSREKKESFPLTVTSAQKNPTAFYLCASGRTGGSYEQYFGPGTRLTVT.

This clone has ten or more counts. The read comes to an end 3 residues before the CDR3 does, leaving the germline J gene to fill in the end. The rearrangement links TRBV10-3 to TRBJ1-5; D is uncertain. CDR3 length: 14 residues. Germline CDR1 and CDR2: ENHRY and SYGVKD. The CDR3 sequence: CAISEGDRGGPQHF. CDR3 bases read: TGTGCCATCAGTGAGGGTGACCGCGGTGGTCCC.

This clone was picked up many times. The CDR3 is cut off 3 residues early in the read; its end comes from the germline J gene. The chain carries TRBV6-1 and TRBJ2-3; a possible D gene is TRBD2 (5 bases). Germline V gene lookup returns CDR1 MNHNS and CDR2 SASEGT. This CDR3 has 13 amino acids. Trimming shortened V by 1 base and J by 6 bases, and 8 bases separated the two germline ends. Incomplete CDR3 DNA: TGTGCCAGCAGTGAAGGCGGGCGGGATACG. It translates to CASSEGGRDT. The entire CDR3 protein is CASSEGGRDTQYF.

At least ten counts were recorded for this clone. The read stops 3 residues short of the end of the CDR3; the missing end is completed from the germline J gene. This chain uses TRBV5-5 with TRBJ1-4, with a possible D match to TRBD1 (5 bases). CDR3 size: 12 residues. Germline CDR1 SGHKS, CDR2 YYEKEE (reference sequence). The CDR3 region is CASSLAGGKLFF. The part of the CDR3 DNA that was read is TGTGCCAGCAGCTTGGCCGGGGGGAAA.

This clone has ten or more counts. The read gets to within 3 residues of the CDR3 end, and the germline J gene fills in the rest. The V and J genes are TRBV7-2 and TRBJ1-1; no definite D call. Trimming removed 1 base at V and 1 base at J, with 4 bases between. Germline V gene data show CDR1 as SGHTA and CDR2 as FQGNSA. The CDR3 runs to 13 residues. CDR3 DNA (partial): TGTGCCAGCAGCTTAGGCAGGAACACTGAA. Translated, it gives CASSLGRNTE. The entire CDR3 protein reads CASSLGRNTEAFF.

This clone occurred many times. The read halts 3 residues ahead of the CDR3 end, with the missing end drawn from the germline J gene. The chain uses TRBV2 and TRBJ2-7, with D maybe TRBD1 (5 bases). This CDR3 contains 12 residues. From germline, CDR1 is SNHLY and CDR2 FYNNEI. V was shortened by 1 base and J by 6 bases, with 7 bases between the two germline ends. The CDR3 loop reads CASSEVRAEQYF. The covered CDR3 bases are TGTGCCAGCAGTGAAGTCAGGGCCGAG.

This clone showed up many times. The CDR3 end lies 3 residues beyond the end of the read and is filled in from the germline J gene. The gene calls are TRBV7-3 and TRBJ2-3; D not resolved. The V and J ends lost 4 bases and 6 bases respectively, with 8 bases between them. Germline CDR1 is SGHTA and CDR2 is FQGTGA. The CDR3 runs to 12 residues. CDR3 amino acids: CASSSYGDTQYF. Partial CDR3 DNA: TGTGCCAGCAGCTCGTACGGGGATACG.

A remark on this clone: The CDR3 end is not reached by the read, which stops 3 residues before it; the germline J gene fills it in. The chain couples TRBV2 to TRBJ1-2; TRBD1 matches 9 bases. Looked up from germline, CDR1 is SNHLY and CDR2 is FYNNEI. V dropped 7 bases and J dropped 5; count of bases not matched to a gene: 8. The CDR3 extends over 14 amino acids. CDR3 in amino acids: CASMPGQGNYGYTF. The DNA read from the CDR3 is TGTGCCAGCATGCCAGGACAGGGGAATTATGGC.

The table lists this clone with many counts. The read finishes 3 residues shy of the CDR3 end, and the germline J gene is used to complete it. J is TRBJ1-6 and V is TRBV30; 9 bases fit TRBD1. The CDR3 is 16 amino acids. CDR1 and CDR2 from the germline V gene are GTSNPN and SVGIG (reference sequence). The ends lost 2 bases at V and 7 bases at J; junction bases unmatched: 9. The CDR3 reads CAWSSPPGQGNSPLHF. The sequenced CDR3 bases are TGTGCCTGGAGTTCGCCCCCGGGACAGGGAAATTCACCC.

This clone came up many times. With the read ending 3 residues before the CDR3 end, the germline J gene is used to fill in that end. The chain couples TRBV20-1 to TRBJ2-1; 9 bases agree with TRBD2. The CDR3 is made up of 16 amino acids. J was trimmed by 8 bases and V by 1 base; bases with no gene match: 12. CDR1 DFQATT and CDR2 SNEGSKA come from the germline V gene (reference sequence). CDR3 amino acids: CSARGGFSGSIYEQFF. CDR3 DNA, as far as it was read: TGCAGTGCTAGAGGAGGGTTTAGCGGGAGTATCTATGAG.

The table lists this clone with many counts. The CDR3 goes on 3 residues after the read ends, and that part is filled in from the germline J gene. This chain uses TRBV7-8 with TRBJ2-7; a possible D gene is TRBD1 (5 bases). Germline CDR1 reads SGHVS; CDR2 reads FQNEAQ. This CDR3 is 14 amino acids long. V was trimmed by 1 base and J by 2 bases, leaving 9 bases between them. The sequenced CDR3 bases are TGTGCCAGCAGCTTAGGGCCGACAGCCTACGAG. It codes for CASSLGPTAYE. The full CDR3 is CASSLGPTAYEQYF. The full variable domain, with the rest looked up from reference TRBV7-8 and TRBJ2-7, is GAGVSQSPRYKVAKRGQDVALRCDPISGHVSLFWYQQALGQGPEFLTYFQNEAQLDKSGLPSDRFFAERPEGSVSTLKIQRTQQEDSAVYLCASSLGPTAYEQYFGPGTRLTVT.

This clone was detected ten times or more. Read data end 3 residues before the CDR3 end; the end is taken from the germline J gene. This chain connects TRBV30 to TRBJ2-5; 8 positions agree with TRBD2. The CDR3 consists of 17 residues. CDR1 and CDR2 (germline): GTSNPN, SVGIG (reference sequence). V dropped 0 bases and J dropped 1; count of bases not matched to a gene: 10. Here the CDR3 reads CAWSVVEAGDSQETQYF. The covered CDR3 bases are TGTGCCTGGAGTGTGGTTGAAGCGGGAGATTCCCAAGAGACC.

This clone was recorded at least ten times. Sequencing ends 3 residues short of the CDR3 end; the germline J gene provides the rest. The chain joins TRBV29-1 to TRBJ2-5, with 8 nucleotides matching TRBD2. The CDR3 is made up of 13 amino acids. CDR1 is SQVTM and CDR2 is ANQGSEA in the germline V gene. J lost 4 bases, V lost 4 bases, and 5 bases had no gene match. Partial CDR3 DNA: TGCAGCGTTGTCGGGGGGGCCGGAGAGACC. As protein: CSVVGGAGET. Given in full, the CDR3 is CSVVGGAGETQYF.

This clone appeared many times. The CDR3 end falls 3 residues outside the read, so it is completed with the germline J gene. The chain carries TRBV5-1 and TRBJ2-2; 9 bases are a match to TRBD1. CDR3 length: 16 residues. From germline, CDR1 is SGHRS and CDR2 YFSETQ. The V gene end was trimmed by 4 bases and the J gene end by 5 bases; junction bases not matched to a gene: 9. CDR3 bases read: TGCGCCAGCAGCCAAGGGACAGGGTCGGGTACCGGGGAG. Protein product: CASSQGTGSGTGE. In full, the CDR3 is CASSQGTGSGTGELFF.

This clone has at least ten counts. The CDR3 is CSAQGDKNYGYTF. The sequenced CDR3 bases are TGCAGTGCTCAGGGGGATAAAAACTATGGC. The chain combines TRBV20-1 with TRBJ1-2, with TRBD1 matching 7 bases. The CDR3 is cut off 3 residues early in the read; its end comes from the germline J gene. V shed 5 bases, J shed 2 bases, and the junction held 5 bases outside the gene matches. The CDR3 has 13 residues. Germline loops: CDR1 DFQATT, CDR2 SNEGSKA (reference sequence).

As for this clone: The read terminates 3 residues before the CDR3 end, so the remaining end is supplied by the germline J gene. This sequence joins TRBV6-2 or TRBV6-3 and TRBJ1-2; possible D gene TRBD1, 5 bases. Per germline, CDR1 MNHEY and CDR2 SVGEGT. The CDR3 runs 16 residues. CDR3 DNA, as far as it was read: TGTGCCAGCAGTCCCATCGGGCGACTAGCGGGGGAGGAC. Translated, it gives CASSPIGRLAGED. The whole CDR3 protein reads CASSPIGRLAGEDYTF.

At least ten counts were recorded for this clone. CDR3 sequence: CASSIGAGGAYNEQFF. The CDR3 DNA, read in part, is TGTGCCAGTAGTATAGGGGCGGGAGGAGCTTACAATGAG. The rearrangement uses TRBV19 and TRBJ2-1, with TRBD2 matching 8 bases. The sequenced fragment ends 3 residues before the CDR3 boundary, so the rest is inferred from the germline J gene. The V segment lost 1 base and the J segment 4 bases; nucleotides outside the gene matches: 6. The germline V gene has CDR1 LNHDA and CDR2 SQIVND (reference sequence). This CDR3 region has 16 residues. Using reference TRBV19 and TRBJ2-1 for the parts outside the CDR3, the full variable domain is DGGITQSPKYLFRKEGQNVTLSCEQNLNHDAMYWYRQDPGQGLRLIYYSQIVNDFQKGDIAEGYSVSREKKESFPLTVTSAQKNPTAFYLCASSIGAGGAYNEQFFGPGTRLTVL.

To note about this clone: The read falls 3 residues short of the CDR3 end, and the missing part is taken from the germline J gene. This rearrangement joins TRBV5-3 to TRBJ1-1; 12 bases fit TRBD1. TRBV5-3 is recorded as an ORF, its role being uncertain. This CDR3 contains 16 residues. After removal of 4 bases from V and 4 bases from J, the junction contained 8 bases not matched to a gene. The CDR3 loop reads CARSTGTGGWGTEAFF. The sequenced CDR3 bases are TGTGCCAGAAGCACCGGGACAGGGGGCTGGGGCACTGAA.

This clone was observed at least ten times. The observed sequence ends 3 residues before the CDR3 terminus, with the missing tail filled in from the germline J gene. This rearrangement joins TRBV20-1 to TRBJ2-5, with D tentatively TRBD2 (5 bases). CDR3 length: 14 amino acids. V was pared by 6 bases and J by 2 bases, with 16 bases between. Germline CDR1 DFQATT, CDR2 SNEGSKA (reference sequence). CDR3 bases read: TGCAGTGCCAGGCCCCCTCCGGGGCAAGAGACC. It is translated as CSARPPPGQET. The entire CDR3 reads CSARPPPGQETQYF.

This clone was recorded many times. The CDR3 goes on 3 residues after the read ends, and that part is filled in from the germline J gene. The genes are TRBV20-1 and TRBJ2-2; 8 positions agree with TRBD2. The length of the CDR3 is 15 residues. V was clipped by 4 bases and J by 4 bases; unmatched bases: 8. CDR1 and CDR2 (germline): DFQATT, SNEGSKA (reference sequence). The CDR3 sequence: CSATPGLAGTGELFF. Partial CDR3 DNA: TGCAGTGCTACGCCAGGACTAGCAGGCACCGGGGAG.

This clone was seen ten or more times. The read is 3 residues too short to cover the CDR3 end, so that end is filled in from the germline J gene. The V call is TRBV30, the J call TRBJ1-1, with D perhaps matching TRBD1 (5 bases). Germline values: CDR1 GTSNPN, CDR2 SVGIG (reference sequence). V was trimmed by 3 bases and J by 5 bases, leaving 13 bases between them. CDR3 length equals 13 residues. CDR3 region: CAWRRGVGTEAFF. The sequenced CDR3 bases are TGTGCCTGGAGAAGGGGCGTGGGAACTGAA.

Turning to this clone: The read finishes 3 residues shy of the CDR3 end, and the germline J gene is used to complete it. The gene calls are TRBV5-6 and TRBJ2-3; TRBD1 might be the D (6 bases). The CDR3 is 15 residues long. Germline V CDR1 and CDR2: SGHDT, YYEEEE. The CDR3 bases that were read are TGTGCCAGCAGCTTAGGAGCAGGGGTCAATCAGCCG. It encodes CASSLGAGVNQP. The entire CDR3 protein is CASSLGAGVNQPQYF.

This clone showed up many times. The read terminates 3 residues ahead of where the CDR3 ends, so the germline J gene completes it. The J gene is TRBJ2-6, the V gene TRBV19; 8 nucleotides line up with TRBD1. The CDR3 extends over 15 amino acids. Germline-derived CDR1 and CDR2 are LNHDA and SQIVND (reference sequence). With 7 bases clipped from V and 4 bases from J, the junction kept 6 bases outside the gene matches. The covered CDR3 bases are TGTGCCAGTACCTCGGACAGGGCCGGGGCCAACGTC. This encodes CASTSDRAGANV. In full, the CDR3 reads CASTSDRAGANVLTF.

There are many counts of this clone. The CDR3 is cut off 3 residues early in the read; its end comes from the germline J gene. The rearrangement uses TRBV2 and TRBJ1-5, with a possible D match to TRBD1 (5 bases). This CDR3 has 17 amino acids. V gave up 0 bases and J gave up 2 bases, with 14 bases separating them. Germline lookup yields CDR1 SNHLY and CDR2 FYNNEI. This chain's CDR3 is CASSEAGHLGGNQPQHF. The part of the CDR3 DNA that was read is TGTGCCAGCAGTGAAGCCGGACACCTTGGGGGCAATCAGCCC.

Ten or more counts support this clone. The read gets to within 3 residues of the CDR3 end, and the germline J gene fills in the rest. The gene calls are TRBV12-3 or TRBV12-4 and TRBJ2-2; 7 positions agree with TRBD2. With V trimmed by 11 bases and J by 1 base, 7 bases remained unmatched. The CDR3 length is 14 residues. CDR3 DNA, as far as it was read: TGTGCCTCCCGCCCGGGGGGGAACACCGGGGAG. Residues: CASRPGGNTGE. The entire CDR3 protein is CASRPGGNTGELFF.

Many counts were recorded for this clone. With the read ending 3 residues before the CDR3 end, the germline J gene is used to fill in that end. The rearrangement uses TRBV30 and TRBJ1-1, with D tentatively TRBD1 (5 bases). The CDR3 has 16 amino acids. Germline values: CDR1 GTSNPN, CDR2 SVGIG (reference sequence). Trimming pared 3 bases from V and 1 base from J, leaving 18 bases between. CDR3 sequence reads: CAWSSGREVPNTEAFF. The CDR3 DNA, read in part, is TGTGCCTGGAGCTCGGGCAGGGAGGTCCCGAACACTGAA.

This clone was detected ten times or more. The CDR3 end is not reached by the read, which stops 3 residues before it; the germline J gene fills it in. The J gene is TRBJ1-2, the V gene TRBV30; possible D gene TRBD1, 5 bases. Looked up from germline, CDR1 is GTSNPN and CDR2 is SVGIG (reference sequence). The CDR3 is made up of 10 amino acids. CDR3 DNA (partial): TGTGCCTGGGGGGGGTTCGGC. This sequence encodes CAWGGFG. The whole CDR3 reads CAWGGFGYTF.

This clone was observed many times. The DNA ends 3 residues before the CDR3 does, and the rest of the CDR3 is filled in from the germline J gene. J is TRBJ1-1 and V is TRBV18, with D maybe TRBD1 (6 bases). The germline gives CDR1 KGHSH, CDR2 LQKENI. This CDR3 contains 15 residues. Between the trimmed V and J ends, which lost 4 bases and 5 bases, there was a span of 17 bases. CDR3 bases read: TGTGCCAGCTCACTGCTTGGACAGCGAAGAACTGAA. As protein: CASSLLGQRRTE. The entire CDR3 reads CASSLLGQRRTEAFF.

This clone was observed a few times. CDR3 DNA, as far as it was read: TGTGCCAGCAGCTTAGCAGCGGGAGAACACGAG. It encodes CASSLAAGEHE. Given in full, the CDR3 is CASSLAAGEHEQYF. The chain links TRBV7-9 to TRBJ2-7, with 8 bases that match TRBD2. Sequencing ends 3 residues short of the CDR3 end; the germline J gene provides the rest. The CDR3 runs 14 residues. J lost 5 bases, V lost 0 bases, and 3 bases had no gene match. Germline CDR1 reads SEHNR; CDR2 reads FQNEAQ (reference sequence).

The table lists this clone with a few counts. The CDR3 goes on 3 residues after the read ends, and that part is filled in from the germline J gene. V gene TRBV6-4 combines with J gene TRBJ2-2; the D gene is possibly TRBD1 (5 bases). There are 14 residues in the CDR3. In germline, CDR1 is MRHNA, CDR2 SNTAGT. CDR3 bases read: TGTGCCAGCAGCCCTCAGGGAAGTCAAGAAAAG. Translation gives CASSPQGSQEK. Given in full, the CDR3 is CASSPQGSQEKLFF.